Presented here are 18 T cell receptor beta chains from one specimen sequenced in a study of vaccination effects on CD4 cells after COVID-19. Antigen specificity for these receptors is unknown. Sequencing was preceded by expansion of antigen-specific CD4+ T cells with viral peptide pools in the ViraFEST assay. Scientists isolated CD4+ T cells after an approximately 11-day culture period ended. Each participant was given two doses of one vaccine (BNT162b2 or mRNA-1273). The repertoire was sequenced with immunoSEQ multiplex PCR; TCRdb's copy has only in-frame clones and lacks some. Found here are about 30,000 clones, 74% of them singletons; the top ten hold about 14%. Sequenced material: CD4+ T cells from PBMCs cultured with HCoV-229E spike peptides, taken after COVID-19 vaccination. These receptors were collected from a human donor who received a COVID-19 vaccine.

This chain links TRBV11-3 with TRBJ1-1; no clear D gene. V lost 6 bases and J lost 1, with 12 bases in between. In germline, CDR1 is SGHNT, CDR2 YENEEA. The CDR3 spans 14 residues. The CDR3 reads CASSSGPGNTEAFF. The DNA of the CDR3 is TGTGCCAGCAGTTCCGGGCCGGGGAACACTGAAGCTTTCTTT.

The rearrangement joins TRBV5-4 to TRBJ2-7, with no clear D. Germline V lookup: CDR1 SGHNT, CDR2 YYREEE (reference sequence). CDR3 size: 15 residues. V lost 0 bases and J 0 bases, leaving 10 bases between the germline ends. The CDR3 DNA is TGTGCCAGCAGCTTGGACGTTGCAGCCTCCTACGAGCAGTACTTC. This gives the protein CASSLDVAASYEQYF.

This clone was seen more than once but under ten times. Different DNA sequences within this sample yield the same CDR3. The gene calls are TRBV6-5 and TRBJ1-2, with 10 bases matching TRBD1. CDR3 length: 16 residues. Germline CDR1 is MNHEY and CDR2 is SVGAGI. Germline trimming cut 0 bases from V and 4 bases from J; bases unmatched to any gene: 5. CDR3 region: CASSYSRTGGGYGYTF. CDR3 coding DNA: TGTGCCAGCAGTTACTCGAGGACAGGGGGTGGCTATGGCTACACCTTC.

This chain joins TRBV28 and TRBJ2-1, with 7 bases fitting TRBD1. The CDR3 has 18 amino acids. The junction had 21 bases not matched to a gene; V was cut back by 8 bases and J by 5 bases. The germline gives CDR1 MDHEN, CDR2 SYDVKM. The CDR3 spells CASLSGQAMIIPNNEQFF. In nucleotides, the CDR3 is TGTGCCAGCCTCTCTGGACAGGCGATGATTATCCCAAACAATGAGCAGTTCTTC.

CDR3 bases: TGCAGCGGTAATACCGGGACAGTAAGTTTCGGGGTTGGGTTCTTC. Its translation is CSGNTGTVSFGVGFF. This chain uses TRBV29-1 with TRBJ2-1; 7 bases line up with TRBD1. V shed 7 bases, J shed 15 bases, and the junction held 24 bases outside the gene matches. This CDR3 region has 15 residues. Germline V CDR1 and CDR2: SQVTM, ANQGSEA.

This rearrangement joins TRBV5-1 to TRBJ2-1; D is possibly TRBD2 (5 bases). Trimming stripped 4 bases from V and 0 bases from J, with 11 bases between. The CDR3 contains 15 residues. Germline loops: CDR1 SGHRS, CDR2 YFSETQ. The CDR3 DNA follows: TGCGCCAGCAGCCCACGGGGTGGCTCCTACAATGAGCAGTTCTTC. This translates into CASSPRGGSYNEQFF.

This sequence joins TRBV19 and TRBJ1-1; the D gene is possibly TRBD1 (5 bases). Between the trimmed V and J ends, which lost 3 bases and 2 bases, there was a span of 10 bases. The CDR3 consists of 14 residues. The germline CDR1 and CDR2 sequences are LNHDA and SQIVND (reference sequence). CDR3 DNA: TGTGCCAGTAGTATTTCAGGGTTAAACACTGAAGCTTTCTTT. Translated, it gives CASSISGLNTEAFF.

This rearrangement joins TRBV5-1 to TRBJ1-6; D ambiguous. Per the germline V gene, CDR1 is SGHRS and CDR2 is YFSETQ. This CDR3 has 13 residues. V was clipped by 0 bases and J by 10 bases, with 8 bases between them. For the CDR3, the DNA is TGCGCCAGCAGCTTGGAAGCGGCCTCACCCCTCCACTTT. Amino acid sequence: CASSLEAASPLHF.

The chain has TRBV1 and TRBJ1-2. TRBV1 constitutes a pseudogene. The CDR3 runs to 14 residues. CDR3 nucleotide sequence: TGCACCAGCAGCCAGATCCGAATTAACTATGGCTACACCTTC. It is translated as CTSSQIRINYGYTF.

J is TRBJ1-2 and V is TRBV2, with 8 bases fitting TRBD1. This CDR3 is 15 amino acids long. V lost 6 bases to trimming and J lost 5 bases; unmatched junction nucleotides: 11. Germline V gene sequence: CDR1 SNHLY, CDR2 FYNNEI. CDR3 bases: TGTGCCAGCAGCAATCAACCGGGACAGGTTTATGGCTACACCTTC. It encodes CASSNQPGQVYGYTF.

The CDR3 loop is CASSLEMGIRNEKLFF. CDR3 DNA sequence: TGTGCCAGCAGCTTGGAAATGGGTATTCGTAATGAAAAACTGTTTTTT. V usage is TRBV5-5 and J usage is TRBJ1-4; D unresolved. Trimming stripped 0 bases from V and 4 bases from J, with 13 bases between. CDR3 length equals 16 residues. Germline values: CDR1 SGHKS, CDR2 YYEKEE (reference sequence).

This clone has a handful of counts. V gene TRBV19 combines with J gene TRBJ2-6, with D possibly TRBD2 on 5 matching bases. V was cut by 5 bases and J by 2 bases, with 13 bases left in between. The CDR3 runs to 16 residues. Germline CDR1 and CDR2: LNHDA and SQIVND (reference sequence). The CDR3 reads CASSRGLTAGANVLTF. CDR3 DNA sequence: TGTGCCAGTAGTCGCGGACTCACGGCTGGGGCCAACGTCCTGACTTTC.

The chain uses TRBV6-5 and TRBJ2-1; 14 nucleotides match TRBD2. CDR1 is MNHEY and CDR2 is SVGAGI in the germline V gene. With V trimmed by 6 bases and J by 8 bases, 6 bases remained unmatched. The CDR3 has 15 residues. The CDR3 DNA sequence: TGTGCCAGCAGAAGACTAGCGGGGGGGACGGATGAGCAGTTCTTC. Its translation is CASRRLAGGTDEQFF.

The chain couples TRBV10-2 to TRBJ2-1, with 7 bases aligning to TRBD2. V shed 7 bases and J 4 bases; nucleotides not matched to a gene: 10. The CDR3 loop spans 15 amino acids. The germline CDR1 and CDR2 sequences are WSHSY and SAAADI. The CDR3 DNA is TGCGCCAGCATAAGCGGGGCAGGTGGTTACAATGAGCAGTTCTTC. The encoded protein is CASISGAGGYNEQFF.

This chain links TRBV6-4 with TRBJ1-5; perhaps TRBD1 as D (5 bases). CDR1 and CDR2 from the germline V gene are MRHNA and SNTAGT. V was trimmed by 8 bases and J by 0 bases, leaving 14 bases between them. The CDR3 is made up of 15 amino acids. The CDR3 sequence: CASPRTSYSNQPQHF. For the CDR3, the DNA is TGTGCCAGCCCCAGGACATCATATAGCAATCAGCCCCAGCATTTT.

V gene TRBV2 combines with J gene TRBJ1-2; D is unclear. The CDR3 loop spans 15 amino acids. Between the trimmed V and J ends, which lost 1 base and 5 bases, there was a span of 14 bases. The germline CDR1 and CDR2 sequences are SNHLY and FYNNEI. Here the CDR3 reads CASSEGDVIWYGYTF. The CDR3 nucleotides read TGTGCCAGCAGTGAAGGTGACGTAATCTGGTATGGCTACACCTTC.

This clone was picked up a small number of times. The chain joins TRBV11-2 to TRBJ2-7; D is uncertain. The length of the CDR3 is 12 residues. Germline V gives CDR1 SGHAT, CDR2 FQNNGV. V was pared by 3 bases and J by 2 bases, with 5 bases between. The CDR3 here is CASSLFAYEQYF. The CDR3 bases are TGTGCCAGCAGCTTGTTTGCCTACGAGCAGTACTTC.

V usage is TRBV5-6 and J usage is TRBJ2-7; D unclear. This CDR3 spans 12 amino acids. Deletions cut 0 bases from V and 4 bases from J, with 5 bases between. Germline-derived CDR1 and CDR2 are SGHDT and YYEEEE. The CDR3 nucleotides read TGTGCCAGCAGCTTGGGCCTTTACGAGCAGTACTTC. Protein sequence: CASSLGLYEQYF.